These 27 T cell receptor beta chains came from one sample sequenced in a study of T cells in tuberculosis. TCRdb's copy holds only in-frame clones and misses some; the assay was immunoSEQ multiplex PCR. The sample holds more than 45,000 clones, 88% seen once. Thawed, overnight-rested PBMC were stained with GMM-loaded CD1B tetramer, viability dye and anti-CD3, then sorted. C32 glucose monomycolate from Rhodococcus equi was loaded onto the CD1B tetramers. The sample was CD1b-GMM tetramer-negative cells sorted from PBMCs. The receptors were sampled from an adult woman with latent tuberculosis.

This chain uses TRBV2 with TRBJ2-7, with D maybe TRBD1 (6 bases). The ends were cut back, 4 bases at V and 5 bases at J, with 9 bases in the middle. Germline values: CDR1 SNHLY, CDR2 FYNNEI. This CDR3 region has 12 residues. The CDR3 protein is CASSVGGHEQYF. CDR3 in DNA: TGTGCCAGCAGTGTTGGGGGCCACGAGCAGTACTTC.

The chain carries TRBV9 and TRBJ2-1; 10 positions agree with TRBD2. The V gene end was trimmed by 3 bases and the J gene end by 5 bases; junction bases not matched to a gene: 2. This CDR3 has 14 amino acids. Germline assignment: CDR1 SGDLS and CDR2 YYNGEE. CDR3 loop: CASSGGLANNEQFF. As DNA, the CDR3 is TGTGCCAGCAGCGGGGGACTAGCGAACAATGAGCAGTTCTTC.

The chain carries TRBV13 and TRBJ2-7, with TRBD2 identical over 10 bases. CDR1 is PRHDT, CDR2 FYEKMQ, per germline (reference sequence). The V segment lost 4 bases and the J segment 5 bases; nucleotides outside the gene matches: 5. This CDR3 comprises 14 residues. As DNA, the CDR3 is TGTGCCAGCAGCTCTAGCGGGAGCGCGGACGAGCAGTACTTC. This sequence encodes CASSSSGSADEQYF.

CDR3: CASSLTFRGNEQFF. In DNA form, the CDR3 reads TGTGCCAGCAGCTTAACGTTCAGGGGTAATGAGCAGTTCTTC. This rearrangement joins TRBV7-3 to TRBJ2-1; D is perhaps TRBD1 (6 bases). V was pared by 0 bases and J by 7 bases, with 10 bases between. In germline, CDR1 is SGHTA, CDR2 FQGTGA. This CDR3 region has 14 residues. Variable domain in full (rest from reference TRBV7-3 and TRBJ2-1): GAGVSQTPSNKVTEKGKYVELRCDPISGHTALYWYRQSLGQGPEFLIYFQGTGAADDSGLPNDRFFAVRPEGSVSTLKIQRTERGDSAVYLCASSLTFRGNEQFFGPGTRLTVL.

The chain is built from TRBV4-1 and TRBJ2-3; TRBD1 is a possible D gene (6 bases). The length of the CDR3 is 13 residues. From germline, CDR1 is MGHRA and CDR2 YSYEKL. Between the trimmed V and J ends, which lost 2 bases and 4 bases, there was a span of 7 bases. As DNA, the CDR3 is TGCGCCAGCAGCCAACAGGGGCCAGATACGCAGTATTTT. Translating gives CASSQQGPDTQYF.

The chain recombines TRBV9 with TRBJ2-2, with D possibly TRBD2 on 6 matching bases. V lost 0 bases and J lost 2, with 11 bases in between. The CDR3 has 16 amino acids. CDR1 is SGDLS, CDR2 YYNGEE, per germline. CDR3 in amino acids: CASSVGGLLNTGELFF. The CDR3 region has the DNA TGTGCCAGCAGCGTAGGGGGACTTCTTAACACCGGGGAGCTGTTTTTT.

This clone was recorded a few times. V and J are TRBV4-3 and TRBJ1-2; no firm D call. CDR1 is LGHNA and CDR2 is YSLEER in the germline V gene. The CDR3 has 15 residues. Trimming stripped 0 bases from V and 7 bases from J, with 15 bases between. This CDR3 reads CASSQDRWAVGGYTF. The CDR3 DNA reads TGCGCCAGCAGCCAAGACAGGTGGGCTGTTGGTGGCTACACCTTC.

The chain combines TRBV4-1 with TRBJ2-1, with 7 bases aligning to TRBD2. The CDR3 totals 14 residues. The V gene end was trimmed by 0 bases and the J gene end by 8 bases; junction bases not matched to a gene: 4. The germline V gene has CDR1 MGHRA and CDR2 YSYEKL. CDR3 region: CASSQEWGGDEQFF. The CDR3 DNA reads as TGCGCCAGCAGCCAAGAATGGGGGGGGGATGAGCAGTTCTTC.

By proportion, this clone is medium-sized. The V and J genes are TRBV27 and TRBJ1-5; TRBD1 aligns across 9 bases. CDR3 length: 17 amino acids. CDR1 is MNHEY, CDR2 SMNVEV, per germline (reference sequence). The V and J ends lost 5 bases and 4 bases, in that order; junction bases with no gene match: 12. The CDR3 is CASSRSPGQGSNQPQHF. CDR3 bases: TGTGCCAGCAGTAGATCCCCGGGACAGGGCAGTAATCAGCCCCAGCATTTT.

The chain links TRBV7-9 to TRBJ1-1; D is unclear. The germline V gene has CDR1 SEHNR and CDR2 FQNEAQ (reference sequence). Trimming stripped 1 base from V and 4 bases from J, with 13 bases between. CDR3 size: 15 residues. DNA of the CDR3: TGTGCCAGCAGCTTAGGCGGCCCGGTGTCCACTGAAGCTTTCTTT. Its translation: CASSLGGPVSTEAFF.

This sequence joins TRBV7-8 and TRBJ2-6; D might be TRBD2 (6 bases). V was pared by 1 base and J by 2 bases, with 9 bases between. Germline CDR1 reads SGHVS; CDR2 reads FQNEAQ. This CDR3 contains 16 residues. In DNA, the CDR3 is TGTGCCAGCAGCTTAGTATGGGGGGCTGGGGCCAACGTCCTGACTTTC. Amino acids: CASSLVWGAGANVLTF.

This clone was recorded once. The rearrangement uses TRBV9 and TRBJ1-3, with D tentatively TRBD1 (6 bases). Trimming took 2 bases from V and 0 from J, leaving 9 bases between them. Germline loops: CDR1 SGDLS, CDR2 YYNGEE. This CDR3 comprises 15 residues. The CDR3 DNA follows: TGTGCCAGCAGCGTTCAGGGGAACTCTGGAAACACCATATATTTT. Its translation: CASSVQGNSGNTIYF.

The chain employs TRBV6-5 and TRBJ1-1; D is ambiguous. CDR3 length: 11 amino acids. Germline CDR1 and CDR2: MNHEY and SVGAGI. Trimming removed 5 bases at V and 10 bases at J, with 11 bases between. As DNA, the CDR3 is TGTGCCAGCAGTACCGGGTATAGAGCTTTCTTT. It is translated as CASSTGYRAFF.

The genes are TRBV7-8 and TRBJ2-1, with 13 bases lining up with TRBD2. The germline CDR1 and CDR2 sequences are SGHVS and FQNEAQ. The J segment lost 1 base and the V segment lost 1 base, leaving 7 bases of the junction unmatched. The CDR3 covers 19 residues. The CDR3 DNA follows: TGTGCCAGCAGCTTAGAATGGACTAGCGGGAGCCATTCCTACAATGAGCAGTTCTTC. Amino acids: CASSLEWTSGSHSYNEQFF.

The rearrangement uses TRBV30 and TRBJ2-3; the match to TRBD1 covers 8 bases. Trimming cost V 8 bases and J 4 bases; bases outside gene matches: 14. The germline V gene has CDR1 GTSNPN and CDR2 SVGIG (reference sequence). The CDR3 sequence is 15 residues long. CDR3 sequence reads: CAGKSRTGPPDTQYF. CDR3 sequence (DNA): TGTGCCGGAAAATCGCGGACAGGGCCCCCAGATACGCAGTATTTT.

The chain links TRBV29-1 to TRBJ2-7, with 9 positions matching TRBD1. With 3 bases clipped from V and 1 base from J, the junction kept 13 bases outside the gene matches. The CDR3 sequence is 17 residues long. The germline V gene encodes CDR1 SQVTM and CDR2 ANQGSEA. The CDR3 protein is CSVEAPPLGQGSYEQYF. The CDR3 nucleotides read TGCAGCGTTGAGGCACCCCCCTTGGGACAGGGTTCCTACGAGCAGTACTTC.

J is TRBJ2-3 and V is TRBV28; TRBD2 matches 8 bases. CDR1 and CDR2 (germline): MDHEN, SYDVKM. The CDR3 is made up of 14 amino acids. The trim removed 5 bases at V and 0 bases at J, leaving 1 base unmatched. The CDR3 is CASSASGSTDTQYF. The CDR3 DNA sequence: TGTGCCAGCAGTGCTAGCGGGAGCACAGATACGCAGTATTTT.

This chain joins TRBV29-1 and TRBJ2-7, with TRBD1 matching over 8 bases. The V gene end was trimmed by 0 bases and the J gene end by 1 base; junction bases not matched to a gene: 5. The germline gives CDR1 SQVTM, CDR2 ANQGSEA. CDR3 length: 15 amino acids. This CDR3 reads CSVEEGQGFSYEQYF. The CDR3 nucleotides are TGCAGCGTTGAAGAAGGACAGGGTTTTTCCTACGAGCAGTACTTC.

The chain uses TRBV7-2 and TRBJ1-5; possible D gene TRBD1, 5 bases. The CDR3 spans 15 residues. V was cut by 3 bases and J by 6 bases, with 15 bases left in between. In germline, CDR1 is SGHTA, CDR2 FQGNSA. Here the CDR3 reads CASSFGGTVSQPQHF. As DNA, the CDR3 is TGTGCCAGCAGCTTCGGGGGTACGGTTTCTCAGCCCCAGCATTTT.

The V gene is TRBV6-1, the J gene TRBJ2-7; 7 bases are shared with TRBD1. From germline, CDR1 is MNHNS and CDR2 SASEGT. The CDR3 spans 16 residues. Trimming took 1 base from V and 3 from J; bases not matched to a gene: 9. The CDR3 coding sequence is TGTGCCAGCAGTGAAGGACCGACAGGGATGGTCTACGAGCAGTACTTC. Amino acids: CASSEGPTGMVYEQYF.

This chain joins TRBV7-9 and TRBJ2-3; TRBD2 aligns across 9 bases. Germline loops: CDR1 SEHNR, CDR2 FQNEAQ (reference sequence). This CDR3 region has 14 residues. V trimming: 8 bases; J trimming: 2 bases; junction bases outside the gene matches: 5. In DNA form, the CDR3 reads TGTGCCAGCTACCTAGCGGGGCACACAGATACGCAGTATTTT. Its protein is CASYLAGHTDTQYF.

The CDR3 sequence is CASSPQGWNEQFF. In nucleotides, the CDR3 is TGTGCCAGCAGCCCACAGGGGTGGAATGAGCAGTTCTTC. This sequence joins TRBV7-3 and TRBJ2-1, with 7 bases aligning to TRBD1. The germline gives CDR1 SGHTA, CDR2 FQGTGA. The V segment lost 5 bases and the J segment 7 bases; nucleotides outside the gene matches: 5. This CDR3 region has 13 residues.

The chain employs TRBV27 and TRBJ2-7; 9 bases map to TRBD2. V lost 7 bases and J lost 4; bases outside the gene matches: 14. CDR1 MNHEY and CDR2 SMNVEV come from the germline V gene (reference sequence). The CDR3 runs to 16 residues. CDR3 nucleotide sequence: TGTGCCAGCACCACCGCGGAGGCGGGAGGGCCATACGAGCAGTACTTC. Translation gives CASTTAEAGGPYEQYF.

The chain employs TRBV9 and TRBJ1-2, with D maybe TRBD1 (5 bases). Trimming took off 5 bases at V and 3 bases at J, with 17 bases between the two ends. The CDR3 runs 15 residues. Germline CDR1 is SGDLS and CDR2 is YYNGEE. The CDR3 loop is CASSPARRVDYGYTF. The CDR3 DNA reads as TGTGCCAGCAGTCCCGCCCGCAGGGTGGACTATGGCTACACCTTC.

J is TRBJ2-2 and V is TRBV6-6; TRBD1 matches 9 bases. The CDR3 contains 16 residues. Germline CDR1 is MNHNY and CDR2 is SVGAGI (reference sequence). The ends lost 5 bases at V and 2 bases at J; junction bases unmatched: 6. The chain's CDR3 is CASSTGTGSNTGELFF. CDR3 coding DNA: TGTGCCAGCAGTACCGGGACAGGGTCAAACACCGGGGAGCTGTTTTTT.

The chain carries TRBV12-5 and TRBJ2-1; 9 positions agree with TRBD1. After removal of 7 bases from V and 3 bases from J, the junction contained 10 bases not matched to a gene. Germline values: CDR1 LGHNT, CDR2 FRNRAP. The length of the CDR3 is 16 residues. CDR3 DNA: TGTGCTAGTGCCACAACCGGGACAGGGATCTACAATGAGCAGTTCTTC. Translation gives CASATTGTGIYNEQFF.

Regarding this clone: In the same sample, other DNA sequences code for this CDR3. The chain recombines TRBV5-6 with TRBJ1-1; 10 bases align to TRBD1. The ends lost 4 bases at V and 7 bases at J; junction bases unmatched: 13. Germline CDR1 SGHDT, CDR2 YYEEEE. The CDR3 runs 16 residues. CDR3 bases: TGTGCCAGCAGCAGGACCGGGACAGGGGTTTTAGGTGAAGCTTTCTTT. Residues: CASSRTGTGVLGEAFF.